The source of this T cell receptor beta chain is a study of metastatic and nonmetastatic thyroid tumors. Overall study findings and caveats: Malignant thyroid tumors reportedly exceeded benign nodules significantly in TCR beta diversity, with the difference appearing in blood and tumor.

TCRdb re-clonotyped the PCR reads through MiXCR. The repertoire holds 39,000 or so clones, with around a fifth as singletons. Trimming left V 7 bases short and J 3 bases short, with 16 bases between. The CDR3 is 15 residues long. Germline CDR1 MNHNS, CDR2 SASEGT. Patients underwent thyroid surgery, and none had received any treatment before it. This clone came up many times. Antigen unknown. Sequenced material: blood. The clonotype originates from a female donor with papillary thyroid cancer or a benign thyroid nodule (not recorded which). Some clones in this sample may be carry-over from other donors' samples. This chain connects TRBV6-1 to TRBJ1-3; weak D call: TRBD1 (5 bases). This CDR3 reads CASNLMQGGGNTIYF. The CDR3 bases are TGTGCCAGCAATTTAATGCAGGGTGGTGGAAACACCATATATTTT.